The entry below describes one T cell receptor (beta chain). No antigen is known for it. Libraries were prepared by immunoSEQ multiplex PCR; TCRdb keeps only in-frame clonotypes and omits some of them. The table has roughly 100,000 clones, roughly 87% seen once. This record comes from a study of T cell responses to AZD1222 COVID-19 vaccine. Second-dose timings of about 4 or about 12 weeks were pooled. This CDR3 region has 14 residues. Trimming shortened V by 5 bases and J by 4 bases, and 12 bases separated the two germline ends. Germline CDR1 reads LNHDA; CDR2 reads SQIVND (reference sequence). Study-level results: Repertoires in all cases were sampled only once the peak T cell response had passed.

Sequencing used peripheral blood, obtained 28 days after the second AZD1222 dose. V and J are TRBV19 and TRBJ1-3; D possibly corresponds to TRBD1 (6 bases). This TCR was recovered from an adult who received the AZD1222 COVID-19 vaccine. CDR3 residues: CASSETGKGNTIYF. The CDR3 DNA follows: TGTGCCAGTAGTGAAACAGGGAAAGGAAACACCATATATTTT.